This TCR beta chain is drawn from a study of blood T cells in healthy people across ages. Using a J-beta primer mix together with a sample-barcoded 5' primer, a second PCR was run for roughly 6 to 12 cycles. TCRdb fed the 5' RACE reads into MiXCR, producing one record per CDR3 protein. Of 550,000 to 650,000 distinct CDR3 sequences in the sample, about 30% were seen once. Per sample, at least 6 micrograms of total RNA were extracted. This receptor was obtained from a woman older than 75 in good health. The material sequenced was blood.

CDR3 residues: CASSRTPGLAGANEQYF. The DNA of the CDR3 is TGTGCCAGCAGCAGAACCCCTGGACTAGCGGGAGCAAACGAGCAGTACTTC. V is TRBV12-3 or TRBV12-4 and J is TRBJ2-7; 13 nucleotides agree with TRBD2. V trimming: 6 bases; J trimming: 5 bases; junction bases outside the gene matches: 13. The CDR3 runs to 17 residues.